This T cell receptor (beta chain) came from a study of T cells after yellow fever vaccination. The overall study: Preparation of the low-cell-number fractions used SMART-Seq v4 Ultra Low Input.

Via MiXCR, TCRdb re-called the 5' RACE reads, giving one row per CDR3 protein. The sample shows some 340,000 distinct CDR3 sequences, approximately 11% of them seen only once. This clonotype has more than one count but fewer than ten. CDR1 SQVTM and CDR2 ANQGSEA come from the germline V gene. V gave up 2 bases and J gave up 3 bases, with 8 bases separating them. The CDR3 has 12 residues. The chain is built from TRBV29-1 and TRBJ2-7; D is ambiguous. This receptor was identified in a man between 18 and 35 years old who received the YFV17D yellow fever vaccine. The starting material was CD4+ T cells sorted from PBMCs, obtained 45 days after the yellow fever booster vaccination. The CDR3 region has the DNA TGCAGCGTTGAACAGGCGAACTACGAGCAGTACTTC. It yields the protein CSVEQANYEQYF.